This T cell receptor beta chain emerged from a study of early T cells in non-severe SARS-CoV-2 infection. Overall study context: Alpha and beta chains were unpaired, from unsorted whole-blood bulk RNA.

Findings of the study overall: VDJdb matching favored anti-spike CD8 responses, missing private and CD4 specificities.

This clonotype was detected ten times or more. The target antigen is unknown. One end of the junction varies from germline; a read error may be responsible. Unique molecular identifiers tagged individual cDNA molecules. One entry per CDR3 protein results from TCRdb running MiXCR on the 5' RACE reads. The sample carries approximately 70,000 distinct CDR3 sequences, less than 15% recorded once. The sequenced material came from whole blood. The clonotype comes from an adult who was a healthcare worker with PCR-confirmed SARS-CoV-2 infection or an uninfected control (not recorded which).

The CDR3 spells CASSLAGQAQF. CDR3 nucleotides: TGTGCCAGCAGCTTAGCGGGACAGGCTCAGTTC. This rearrangement joins TRBV11-2 to TRBJ2-1; 8 nucleotides line up with TRBD1. This CDR3 has 11 residues. Per germline, CDR1 SGHAT and CDR2 FQNNGV.